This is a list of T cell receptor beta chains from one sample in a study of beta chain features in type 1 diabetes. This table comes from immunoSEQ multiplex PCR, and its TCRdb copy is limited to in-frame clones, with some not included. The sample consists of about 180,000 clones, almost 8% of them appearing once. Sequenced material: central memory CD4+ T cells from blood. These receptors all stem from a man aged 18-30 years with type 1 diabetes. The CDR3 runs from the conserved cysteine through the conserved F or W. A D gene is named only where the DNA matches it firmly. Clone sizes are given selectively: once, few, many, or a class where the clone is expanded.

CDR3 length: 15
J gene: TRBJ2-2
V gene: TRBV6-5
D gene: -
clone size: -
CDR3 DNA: TGTGCCAGCAGACCCGATTCAGGGGTCACCGGGGAGCTGTTTTTT
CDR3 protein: CASRPDSGVTGELFF

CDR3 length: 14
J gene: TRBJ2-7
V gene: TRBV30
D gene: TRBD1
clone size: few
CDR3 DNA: TGTGCCTGGAGATCGGGACAGCTACTCTACGAGCAGTACTTC
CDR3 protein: CAWRSGQLLYEQYF

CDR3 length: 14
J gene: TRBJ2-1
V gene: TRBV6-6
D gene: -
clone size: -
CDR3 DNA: TGTGCCACCTTAGACGGGAGCTCCTACAATGAGCAGTTCTTC
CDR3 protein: CATLDGSSYNEQFF

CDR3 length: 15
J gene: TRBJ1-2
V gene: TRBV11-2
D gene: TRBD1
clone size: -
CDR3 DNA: TGTGCCAGCAGCTTCGACGGGACAGGGGGATATGGCTACACCTTC
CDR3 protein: CASSFDGTGGYGYTF

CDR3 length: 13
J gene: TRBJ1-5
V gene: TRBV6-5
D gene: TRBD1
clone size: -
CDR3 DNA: TGTGCCAGCGCGGACAGGGTCGGTCAGCCCCAGCATTTT
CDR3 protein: CASADRVGQPQHF

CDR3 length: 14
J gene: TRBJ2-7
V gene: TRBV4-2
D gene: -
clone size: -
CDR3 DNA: TGTGCCAGCAGCCAAGATCAGATGACCTACGAGCAGTACTTC
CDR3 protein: CASSQDQMTYEQYF

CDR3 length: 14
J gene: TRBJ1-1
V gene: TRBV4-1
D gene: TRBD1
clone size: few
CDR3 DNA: TGCGCCAGCAGCAGACCTATGACAGGGGGTGAAGCTTTCTTT
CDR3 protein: CASSRPMTGGEAFF

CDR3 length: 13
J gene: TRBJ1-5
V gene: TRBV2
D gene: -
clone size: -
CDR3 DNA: TGTGCCAGCAGGGGGGGGACTAATCAGCCCCAGCATTTT
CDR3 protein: CASRGGTNQPQHF

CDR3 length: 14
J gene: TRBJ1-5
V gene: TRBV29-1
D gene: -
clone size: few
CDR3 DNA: TGCAGCGTCGCAATAGGGGGGGTGGATCAGCCCCAGCATTTT
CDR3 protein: CSVAIGGVDQPQHF

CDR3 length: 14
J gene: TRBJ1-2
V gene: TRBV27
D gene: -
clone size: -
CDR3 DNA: TGTGCCAGCAGTTTGAAGGAGCGCGGCTATGGCTACACCTTC
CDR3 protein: CASSLKERGYGYTF

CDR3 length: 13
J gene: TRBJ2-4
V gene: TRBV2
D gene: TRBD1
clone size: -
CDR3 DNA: TGTGCCAGCAGAGCCTGGACAGGGAACATTCAGTACTTC
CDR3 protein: CASRAWTGNIQYF

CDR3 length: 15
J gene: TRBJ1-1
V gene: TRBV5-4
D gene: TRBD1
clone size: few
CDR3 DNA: TGTGCCAGCAGGACAGGGTTTTCGTCCAACACTGAAGCTTTCTTT
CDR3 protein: CASRTGFSSNTEAFF

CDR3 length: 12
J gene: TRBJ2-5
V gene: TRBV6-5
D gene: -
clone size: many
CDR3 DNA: TGTGCCAGCAGTGCCCAACGGGAGACCCAGTACTTC
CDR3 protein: CASSAQRETQYF

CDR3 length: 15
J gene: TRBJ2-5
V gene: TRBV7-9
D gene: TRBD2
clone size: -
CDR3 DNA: TGTGCCAGCAGCTTTAGCGGGGGGGCCGGAGAGACCCAGTACTTC
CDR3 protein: CASSFSGGAGETQYF

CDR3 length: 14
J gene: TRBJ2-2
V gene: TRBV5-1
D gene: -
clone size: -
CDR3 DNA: TGCGCCAGCAGCTTGAGATCGGAGGTCGGGGAGCTGTTTTTT
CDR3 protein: CASSLRSEVGELFF

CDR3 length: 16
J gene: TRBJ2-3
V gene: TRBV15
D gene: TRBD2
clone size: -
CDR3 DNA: TGTGCCACCAGCAGAGGCCTAGCGGGGAGCACAGATACGCAGTATTTT
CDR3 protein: CATSRGLAGSTDTQYF

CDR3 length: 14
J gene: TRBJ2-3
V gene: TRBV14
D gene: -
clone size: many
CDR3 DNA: TGTGCCAGCAGCCCAAGTACGACAACAGATACGCAGTATTTT
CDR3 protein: CASSPSTTTDTQYF

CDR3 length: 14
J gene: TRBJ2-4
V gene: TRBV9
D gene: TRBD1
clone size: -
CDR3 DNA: TGTGCCAGCAGCGTAGAGCAGGGACAGGGGATTCAGTACTTC
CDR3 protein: CASSVEQGQGIQYF

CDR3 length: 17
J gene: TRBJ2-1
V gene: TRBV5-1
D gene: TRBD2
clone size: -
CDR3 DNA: TGCGCCAGCAGCCCTACCCCCCCCCTAGCGGGCTACAATGAGCAGTTCTTC
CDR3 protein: CASSPTPPLAGYNEQFF

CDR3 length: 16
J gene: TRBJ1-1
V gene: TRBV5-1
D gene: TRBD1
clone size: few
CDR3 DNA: TGCGCCAGCTGTCCGGGACAGGGGGCCGGGAACACTGAAGCTTTCTTT
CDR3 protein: CASCPGQGAGNTEAFF

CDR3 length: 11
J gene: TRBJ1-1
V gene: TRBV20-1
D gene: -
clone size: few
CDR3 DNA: TGCAGTCCACAGGGGAACACTGAAGCTTTCTTT
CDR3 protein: CSPQGNTEAFF

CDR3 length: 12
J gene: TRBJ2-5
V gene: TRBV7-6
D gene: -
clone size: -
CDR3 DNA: TGTGCCAGCGCCAGGGAACGGGAGACCCAGTACTTC
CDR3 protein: CASARERETQYF

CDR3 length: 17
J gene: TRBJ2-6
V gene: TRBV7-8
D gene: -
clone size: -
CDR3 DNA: TGTGCCAGCAGCCGGAGGACAGCGGCCTCTGGGGCCAACGTCCTGACTTTC
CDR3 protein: CASSRRTAASGANVLTF

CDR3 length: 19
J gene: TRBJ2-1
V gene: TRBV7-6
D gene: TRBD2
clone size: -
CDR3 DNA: TGTGCCAGCAGCTTAGTAGGCGGGACTAGCGGCCCCCTAAGTAGTGAGCAGTTCTTC
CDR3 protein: CASSLVGGTSGPLSSEQFF

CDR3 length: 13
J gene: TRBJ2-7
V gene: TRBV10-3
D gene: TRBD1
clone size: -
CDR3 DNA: TGTGCCATCAGCAGGGGGTCATCCTACGAGCAGTACTTC
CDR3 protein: CAISRGSSYEQYF

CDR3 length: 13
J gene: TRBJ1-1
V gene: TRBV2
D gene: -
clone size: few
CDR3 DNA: TGTGCCAGCAGCCTCGACAAATACACTGAAGCTTTCTTT
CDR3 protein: CASSLDKYTEAFF

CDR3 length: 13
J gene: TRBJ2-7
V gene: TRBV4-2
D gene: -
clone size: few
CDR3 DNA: TGTGCCAGCAGTTGGAATTTACAGGGTTTGAAGTACTTC
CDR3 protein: CASSWNLQGLKYF

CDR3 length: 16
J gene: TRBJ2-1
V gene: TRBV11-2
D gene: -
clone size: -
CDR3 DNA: TGTGCCAGCAGCTTAGGGCGGGCCACGGCAGCCAATGAGCAGTTCTTC
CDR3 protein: CASSLGRATAANEQFF

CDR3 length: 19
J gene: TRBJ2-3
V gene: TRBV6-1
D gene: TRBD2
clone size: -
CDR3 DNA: TGTGCCAGCAGTGAGCGTGTTATAGCGGGGGGATCCTACGCAGATACGCAGTATTTT
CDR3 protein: CASSERVIAGGSYADTQYF

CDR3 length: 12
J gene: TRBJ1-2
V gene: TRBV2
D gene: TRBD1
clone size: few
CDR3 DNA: TGTGCCAGCAGATGGACAGGGGATGGCTACACCTTC
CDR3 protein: CASRWTGDGYTF

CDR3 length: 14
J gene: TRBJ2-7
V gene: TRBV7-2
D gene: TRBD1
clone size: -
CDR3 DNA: TGTGCCAGCAGCCCAGGACAGGGGGCCTACGAGCAGTACTTC
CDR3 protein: CASSPGQGAYEQYF

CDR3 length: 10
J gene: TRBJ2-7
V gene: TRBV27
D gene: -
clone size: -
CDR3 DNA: TGTGCCAGCAAACAGCCCCTACCGTACTTC
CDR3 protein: CASKQPLPYF

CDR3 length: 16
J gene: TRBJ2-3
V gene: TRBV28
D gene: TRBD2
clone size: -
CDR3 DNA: TGTGCCAGCAGTTCTAGCGGGGGGCCTGTCACAGATACGCAGTATTTT
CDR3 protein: CASSSSGGPVTDTQYF

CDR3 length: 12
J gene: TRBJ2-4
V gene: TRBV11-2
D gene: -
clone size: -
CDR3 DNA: TGTGCCAGCAGTTCGACAGGCCACATTCAGTACTTC
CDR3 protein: CASSSTGHIQYF

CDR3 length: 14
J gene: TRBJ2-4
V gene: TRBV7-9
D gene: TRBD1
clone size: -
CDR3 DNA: TGTGCCAGCACCCTTGGGACAGGGGGCGACATTCAGTACTTC
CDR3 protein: CASTLGTGGDIQYF

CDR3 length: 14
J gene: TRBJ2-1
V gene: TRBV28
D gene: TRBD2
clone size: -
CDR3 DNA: TGTGCCAGCAGGACCTATAGCGGGAGCAATGAGCAGTTCTTC
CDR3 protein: CASRTYSGSNEQFF

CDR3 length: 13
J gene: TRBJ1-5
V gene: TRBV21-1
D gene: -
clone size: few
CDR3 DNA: TGTGCCAGCAGCAAAGGGGGGACATGGCCCCAGCATTTT
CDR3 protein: CASSKGGTWPQHF

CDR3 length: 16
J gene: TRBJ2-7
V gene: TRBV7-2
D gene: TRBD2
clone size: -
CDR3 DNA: TGTGCCAGCAGCTTAGAAGGAACTAGCGGGGCCTACGAGCAGTACTTC
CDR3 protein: CASSLEGTSGAYEQYF

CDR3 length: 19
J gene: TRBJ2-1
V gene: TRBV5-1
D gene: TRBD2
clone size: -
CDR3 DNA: TGCGCCAGCAGCTTGGACGGAGCTAGCGGGGGGGCCATCTACAATGAGCAGTTCTTC
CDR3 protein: CASSLDGASGGAIYNEQFF

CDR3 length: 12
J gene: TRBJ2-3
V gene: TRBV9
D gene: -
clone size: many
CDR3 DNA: TGTGCCAGCAGCGTAACACCACATACGCAGTATTTT
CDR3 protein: CASSVTPHTQYF

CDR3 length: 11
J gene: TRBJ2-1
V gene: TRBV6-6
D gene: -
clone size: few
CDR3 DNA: TGTGCCATCGGGTTCTACAATGAGCAGTTCTTC
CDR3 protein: CAIGFYNEQFF

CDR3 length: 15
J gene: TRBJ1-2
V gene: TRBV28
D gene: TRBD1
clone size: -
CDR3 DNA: TGTGCCAGCAGGTTGCCTCTGACAGGGGGCCATGGCTACACCTTC
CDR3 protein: CASRLPLTGGHGYTF